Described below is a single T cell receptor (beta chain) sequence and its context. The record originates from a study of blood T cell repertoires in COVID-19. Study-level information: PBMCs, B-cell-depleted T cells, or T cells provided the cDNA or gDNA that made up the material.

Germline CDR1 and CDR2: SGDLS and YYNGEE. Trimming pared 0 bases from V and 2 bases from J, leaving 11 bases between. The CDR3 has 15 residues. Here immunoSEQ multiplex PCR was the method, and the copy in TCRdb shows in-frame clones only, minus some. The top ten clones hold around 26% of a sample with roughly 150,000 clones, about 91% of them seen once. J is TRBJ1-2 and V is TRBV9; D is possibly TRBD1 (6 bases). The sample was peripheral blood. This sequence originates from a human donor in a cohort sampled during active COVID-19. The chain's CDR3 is CASSVVPGVNYGYTF. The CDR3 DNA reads TGTGCCAGCAGCGTAGTGCCAGGGGTAAACTATGGCTACACCTTC.